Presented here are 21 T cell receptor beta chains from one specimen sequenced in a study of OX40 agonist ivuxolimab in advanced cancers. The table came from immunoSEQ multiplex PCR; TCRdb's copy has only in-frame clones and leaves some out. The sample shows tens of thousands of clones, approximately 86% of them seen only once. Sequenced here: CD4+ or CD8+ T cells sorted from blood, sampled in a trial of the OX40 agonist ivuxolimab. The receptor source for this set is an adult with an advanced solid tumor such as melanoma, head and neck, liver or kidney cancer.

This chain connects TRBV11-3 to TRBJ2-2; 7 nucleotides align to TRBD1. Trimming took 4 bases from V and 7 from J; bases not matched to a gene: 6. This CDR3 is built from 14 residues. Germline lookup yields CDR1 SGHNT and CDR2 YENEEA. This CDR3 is CASSSDRFGGELFF. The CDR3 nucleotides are TGTGCCAGCAGCTCGGACAGGTTCGGCGGGGAGCTGTTTTTT. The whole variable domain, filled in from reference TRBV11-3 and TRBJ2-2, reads EAGVVQSPRYKIIEKKQPVAFWCNPISGHNTLYWYLQNLGQGPELLIRYENEEAVDDSQLPKDRFSAERLKGVDSTLKIQPAELGDSAVYLCASSSDRFGGELFFGEGSRLTVL.

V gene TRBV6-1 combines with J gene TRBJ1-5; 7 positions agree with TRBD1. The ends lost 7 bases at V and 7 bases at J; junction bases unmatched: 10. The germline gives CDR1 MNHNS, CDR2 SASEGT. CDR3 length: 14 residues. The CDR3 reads CASTQTGSRQPQHF. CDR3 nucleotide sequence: TGTGCCAGCACCCAGACAGGGTCACGGCAGCCCCAGCATTTT.

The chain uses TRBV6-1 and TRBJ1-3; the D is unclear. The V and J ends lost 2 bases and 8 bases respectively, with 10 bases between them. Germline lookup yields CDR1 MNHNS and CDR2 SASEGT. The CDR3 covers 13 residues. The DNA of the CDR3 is TGTGCCAGCAGTGAATACCGCGGCGACACCATATATTTT. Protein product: CASSEYRGDTIYF.

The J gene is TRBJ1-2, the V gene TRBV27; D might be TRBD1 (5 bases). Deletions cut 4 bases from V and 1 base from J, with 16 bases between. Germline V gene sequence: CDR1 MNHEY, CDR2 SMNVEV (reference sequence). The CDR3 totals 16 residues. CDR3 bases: TGTGCCAGCAGTTCTGAATGGGGGTTGGGTAACTATGGCTACACCTTC. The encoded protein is CASSSEWGLGNYGYTF.

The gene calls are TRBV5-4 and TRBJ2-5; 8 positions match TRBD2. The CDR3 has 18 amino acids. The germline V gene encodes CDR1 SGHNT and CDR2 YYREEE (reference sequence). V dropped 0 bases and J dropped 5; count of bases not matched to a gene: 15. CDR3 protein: CASSLGQSGAGDSETQYF. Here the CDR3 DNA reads TGTGCCAGCAGCTTGGGCCAGTCGGGAGCGGGAGATTCTGAGACCCAGTACTTC. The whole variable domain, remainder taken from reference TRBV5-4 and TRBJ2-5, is ETGVTQSPTHLIKTRGQQVTLRCSSQSGHNTVSWYQQALGQGPQFIFQYYREEENGRGNFPPRFSGLQFPNYSSELNVNALELDDSALYLCASSLGQSGAGDSETQYFGPGTRLLVL.

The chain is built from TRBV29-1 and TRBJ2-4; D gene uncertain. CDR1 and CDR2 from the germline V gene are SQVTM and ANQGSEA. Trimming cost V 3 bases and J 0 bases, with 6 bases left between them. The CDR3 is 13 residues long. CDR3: CSVERLAKNIQYF. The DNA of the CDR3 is TGCAGCGTTGAGAGGCTAGCCAAAAACATTCAGTACTTC.

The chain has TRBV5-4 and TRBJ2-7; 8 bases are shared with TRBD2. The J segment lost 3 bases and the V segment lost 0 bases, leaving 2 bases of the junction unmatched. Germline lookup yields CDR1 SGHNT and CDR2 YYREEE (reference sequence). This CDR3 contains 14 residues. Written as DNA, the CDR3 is TGTGCCAGCAGCTTGGAGCGGGAGTACTACGAGCAGTACTTC. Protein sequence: CASSLEREYYEQYF.

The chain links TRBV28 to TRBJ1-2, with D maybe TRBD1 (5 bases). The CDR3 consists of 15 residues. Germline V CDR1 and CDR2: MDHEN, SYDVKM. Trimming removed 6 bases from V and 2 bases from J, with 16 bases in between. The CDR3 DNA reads TGTGCCAGCAGATCACCGGGACCCGGCAACTATGGCTACACCTTC. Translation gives CASRSPGPGNYGYTF.

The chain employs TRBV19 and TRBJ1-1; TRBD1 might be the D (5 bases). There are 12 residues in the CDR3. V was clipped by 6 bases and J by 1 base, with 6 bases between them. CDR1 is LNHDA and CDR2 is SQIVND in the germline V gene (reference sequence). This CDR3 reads CASRDTNTEAFF. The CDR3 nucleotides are TGTGCCAGTAGGGACACGAACACTGAAGCTTTCTTT.

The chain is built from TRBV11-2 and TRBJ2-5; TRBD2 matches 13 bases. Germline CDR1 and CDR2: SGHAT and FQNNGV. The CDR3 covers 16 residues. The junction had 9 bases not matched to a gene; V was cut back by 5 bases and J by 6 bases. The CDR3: CASSLPLAGGPKTQYF. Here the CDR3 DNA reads TGTGCCAGCAGCCTTCCACTAGCGGGAGGGCCCAAGACCCAGTACTTC.

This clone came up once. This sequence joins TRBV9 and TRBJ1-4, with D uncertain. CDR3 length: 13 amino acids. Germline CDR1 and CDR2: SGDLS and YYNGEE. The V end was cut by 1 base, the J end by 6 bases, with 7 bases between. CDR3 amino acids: CASSVSPDEKLFF. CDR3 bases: TGTGCCAGCAGCGTATCCCCCGATGAAAAACTGTTTTTT.

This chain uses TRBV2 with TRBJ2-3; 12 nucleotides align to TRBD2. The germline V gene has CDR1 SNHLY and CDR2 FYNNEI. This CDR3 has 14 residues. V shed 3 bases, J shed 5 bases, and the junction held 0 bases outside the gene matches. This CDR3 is CASSEGLAGDTQYF. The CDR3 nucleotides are TGTGCCAGCAGTGAGGGACTAGCGGGAGATACGCAGTATTTT.

Here the CDR3 reads CASSRNTEAFF. CDR3 bases: TGTGCCAGCAGTCGGAACACTGAAGCTTTCTTT. V and J are TRBV6-5 and TRBJ1-1; D is uncertain. With 5 bases removed from V and 1 base from J, the gap between germline ends came to 2 bases. Germline loops: CDR1 MNHEY, CDR2 SVGAGI. This CDR3 has 11 amino acids.

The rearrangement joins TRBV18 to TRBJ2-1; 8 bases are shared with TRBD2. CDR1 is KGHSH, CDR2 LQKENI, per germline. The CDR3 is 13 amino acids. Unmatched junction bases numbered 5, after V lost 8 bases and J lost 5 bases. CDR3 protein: CASGLAGNNEQFF. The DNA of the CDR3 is TGTGCCAGCGGACTAGCTGGAAACAATGAGCAGTTCTTC.

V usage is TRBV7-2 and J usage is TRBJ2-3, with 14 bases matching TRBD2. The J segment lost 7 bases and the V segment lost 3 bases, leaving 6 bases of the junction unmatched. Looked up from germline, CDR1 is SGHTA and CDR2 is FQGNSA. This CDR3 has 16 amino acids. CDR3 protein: CASSFRTSGRPNTQYF. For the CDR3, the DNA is TGTGCCAGCAGCTTCCGGACTAGCGGGAGGCCGAATACGCAGTATTTT.

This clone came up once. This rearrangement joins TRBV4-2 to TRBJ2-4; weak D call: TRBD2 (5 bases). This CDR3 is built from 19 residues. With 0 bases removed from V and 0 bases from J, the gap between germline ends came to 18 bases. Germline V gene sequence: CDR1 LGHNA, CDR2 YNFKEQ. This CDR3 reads CASSQEGGGAKPAKNIQYF. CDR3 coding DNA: TGTGCCAGCAGCCAAGAAGGAGGTGGCGCGAAACCAGCCAAAAACATTCAGTACTTC.

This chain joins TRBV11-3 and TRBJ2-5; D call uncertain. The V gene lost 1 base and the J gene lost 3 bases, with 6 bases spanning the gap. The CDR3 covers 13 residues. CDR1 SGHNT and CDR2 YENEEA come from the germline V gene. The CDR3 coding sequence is TGTGCCAGCAGCTTAGGACAAAAAGAGACCCAGTACTTC. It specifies CASSLGQKETQYF.

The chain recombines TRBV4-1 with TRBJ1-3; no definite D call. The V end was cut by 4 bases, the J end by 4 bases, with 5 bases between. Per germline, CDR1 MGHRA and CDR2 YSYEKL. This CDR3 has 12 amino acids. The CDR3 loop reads CASSRVGNTIYF. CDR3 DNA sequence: TGCGCCAGCAGCCGGGTGGGAAACACCATATATTTT.

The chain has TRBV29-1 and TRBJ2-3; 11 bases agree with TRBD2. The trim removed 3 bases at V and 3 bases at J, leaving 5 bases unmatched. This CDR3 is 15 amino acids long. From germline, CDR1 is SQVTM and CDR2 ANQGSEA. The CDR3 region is CSVELAGGGTDTQYF. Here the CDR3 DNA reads TGCAGCGTTGAGCTAGCGGGAGGTGGGACAGATACGCAGTATTTT.

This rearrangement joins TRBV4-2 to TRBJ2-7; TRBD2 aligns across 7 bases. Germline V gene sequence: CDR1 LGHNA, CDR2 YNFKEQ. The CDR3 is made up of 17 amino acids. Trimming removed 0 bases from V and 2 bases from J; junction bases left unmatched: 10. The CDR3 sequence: CASSQEDEAGVPYEQYF. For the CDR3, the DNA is TGTGCCAGCAGCCAAGAAGACGAGGCGGGAGTGCCCTACGAGCAGTACTTC.

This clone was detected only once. In nucleotides, the CDR3 is TGTGCCAGCAGGCAGACAGGGGGGAACACCGGGGAGCTGTTTTTT. Protein sequence: CASRQTGGNTGELFF. The chain links TRBV7-3 to TRBJ2-2; TRBD1 matches at 9 bases. CDR1 and CDR2 from the germline V gene are SGHTA and FQGTGA. Trimming cost V 6 bases and J 1 base; bases outside gene matches: 3. The CDR3 consists of 15 residues.